This T cell receptor beta chain was captured in a study of cytomegalovirus exposure and HLA in healthy donors. General observations from the study: Most subjects' HLA-A and HLA-B alleles were reportedly predicted from TCR beta sequences. Common viral pathogens seemed, in a later analysis, to connect with several of the most significant clusters.

The CDR3 length is 14 residues. V was shortened by 5 bases and J by 3 bases, with 11 bases between the two germline ends. The germline V gene has CDR1 LNHDA and CDR2 SQIVND (reference sequence). This clone was recorded once. The antigen remains unidentified. At sampling all donors were nominally healthy, likely with unrecorded immune exposures. 60 Vbeta and 13 Jbeta primers were used in PCR. Using immunoSEQ multiplex PCR, the repertoire was profiled, and TCRdb retains in-frame clones only, with some absent. The table records about 110,000 clones, around 64% of them present only once. Sample: PBMCs. This clonotype was sampled from a young man in good health and CMV-seropositive. The V and J genes are TRBV19 and TRBJ1-5; TRBD1 might be the D (6 bases). CDR3 bases: TGTGCCAGTAGTGTCGGACAGATCAATCAGCCCCAGCATTTT. Translating it yields CASSVGQINQPQHF.